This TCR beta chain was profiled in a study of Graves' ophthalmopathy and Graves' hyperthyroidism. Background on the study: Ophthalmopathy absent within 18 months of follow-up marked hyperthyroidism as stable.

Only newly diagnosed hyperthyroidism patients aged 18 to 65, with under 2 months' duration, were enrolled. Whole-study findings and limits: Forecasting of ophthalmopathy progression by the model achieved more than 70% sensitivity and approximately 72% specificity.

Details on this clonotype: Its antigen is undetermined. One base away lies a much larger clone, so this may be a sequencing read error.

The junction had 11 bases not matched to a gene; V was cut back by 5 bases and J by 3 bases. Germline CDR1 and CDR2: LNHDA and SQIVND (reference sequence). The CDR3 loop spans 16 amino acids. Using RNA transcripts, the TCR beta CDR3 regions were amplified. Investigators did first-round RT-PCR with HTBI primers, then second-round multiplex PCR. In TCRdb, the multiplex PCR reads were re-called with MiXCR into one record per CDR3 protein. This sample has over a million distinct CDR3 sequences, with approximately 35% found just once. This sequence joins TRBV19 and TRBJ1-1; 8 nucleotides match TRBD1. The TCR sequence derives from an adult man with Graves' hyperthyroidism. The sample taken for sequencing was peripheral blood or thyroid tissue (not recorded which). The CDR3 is CASSPGQGHMDTEAFF. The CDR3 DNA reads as TGTGCCAGTAGTCCCGGACAGGGACACATGGACACTGAAGCTTTCTTT.